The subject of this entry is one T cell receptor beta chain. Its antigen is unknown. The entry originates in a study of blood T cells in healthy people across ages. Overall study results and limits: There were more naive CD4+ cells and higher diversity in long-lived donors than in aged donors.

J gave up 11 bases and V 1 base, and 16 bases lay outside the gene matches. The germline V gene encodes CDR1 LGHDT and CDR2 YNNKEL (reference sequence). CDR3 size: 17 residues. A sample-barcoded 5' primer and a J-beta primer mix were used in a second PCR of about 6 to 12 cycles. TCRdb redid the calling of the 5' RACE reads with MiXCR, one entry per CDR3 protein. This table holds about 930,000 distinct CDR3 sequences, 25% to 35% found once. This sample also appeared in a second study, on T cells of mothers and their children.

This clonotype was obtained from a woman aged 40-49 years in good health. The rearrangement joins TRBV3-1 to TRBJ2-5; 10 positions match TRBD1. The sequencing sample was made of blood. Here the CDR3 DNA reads TGTGCCAGCAGCCAAGGAGGGGGACAGGGGCGAATGCGGGAGCAGTACTTC. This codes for CASSQGGGQGRMREQYF.